A selection of T cell receptor beta chains follows, all from one sample in a study of cytomegalovirus exposure and HLA in healthy donors. Data came from immunoSEQ multiplex PCR; TCRdb stores just in-frame clones and leaves some out. The sample contains around 50,000 clones, approximately 80% of which appear only once. The sample comprised PBMCs. The receptors were sampled from a man aged 35-49 years in good health and CMV-seronegative. The CDR3 runs from the conserved cysteine through the conserved F or W. Fields, in order: D gene, clone size, J gene, V gene, CDR3 protein, CDR3 DNA. D genes are given only for firm matches. Some rows have no size entry. The others give once, few or many, or a class for an expanded clone.

NA | NA | TRBJ1-5 | TRBV6-1 | CASSEEDSSGQPQHF | TGTGCCAGCAGTGAAGAGGACAGTTCAGGACAGCCCCAGCATTTT
TRBD2 | NA | TRBJ2-5 | TRBV7-3 | CASSLTGLAGPTSSETQYF | TGTGCCAGCAGCTTAACGGGACTAGCGGGGCCTACCTCGTCAGAGACCCAGTACTTC
NA | NA | TRBJ2-1 | TRBV28 | CASSSLTAANEQFF | TGTGCCAGCAGTTCTTTGACAGCCGCCAATGAGCAGTTCTTC
NA | NA | TRBJ2-2 | TRBV11-2 | CASSLIRGGGRLFF | TGTGCCAGCAGCTTAATCAGGGGCGGCGGGCGCCTGTTTTTT
NA | NA | TRBJ2-7 | TRBV5-4 | CASSQKRGTPGDEQYF | TGTGCCAGCAGCCAAAAGCGTGGGACGCCGGGGGACGAGCAGTACTTC
TRBD1 | NA | TRBJ1-1 | TRBV25-1 | CASSAGTAYEVAFF | TGTGCCAGCAGTGCCGGGACAGCCTATGAAGTAGCTTTCTTT
TRBD2 | NA | TRBJ2-1 | TRBV29-1 | CSVLTSSGGAVNEQFF | TGCAGCGTTCTTACCTCTAGCGGGGGGGCAGTCAATGAGCAGTTCTTC
NA | NA | TRBJ2-7 | TRBV27 | CASGLYEQYF | TGTGCCAGCGGCCTCTACGAGCAGTACTTC
TRBD2 | NA | TRBJ2-3 | TRBV2 | CASSEGLAGQYF | TGTGCCAGCAGTGAAGGACTAGCGGGGCAGTATTTT
NA | few | TRBJ1-6 | TRBV6-5 | CASRPDSYNSPLHF | TGTGCCAGCAGACCGGACAGCTATAATTCACCCCTCCACTTT
NA | NA | TRBJ2-6 | TRBV27 | CASSFTRVGGANVLTF | TGTGCCAGCAGTTTTACCAGGGTTGGTGGGGCCAACGTCCTGACTTTC
NA | NA | TRBJ1-6 | TRBV19 | CASSMPTGGNSPLHF | TGTGCCAGTAGTATGCCGACAGGTGGTAATTCACCCCTCCACTTT
TRBD1 | NA | TRBJ1-1 | TRBV10-3 | CAISESGTVNTEAFF | TGTGCCATCAGTGAGTCCGGGACAGTGAACACTGAAGCTTTCTTT
TRBD2 | once | TRBJ2-3 | TRBV30 | CAWSVPSGGAKYADTQYF | TGTGCCTGGAGTGTACCTAGCGGGGGGGCCAAGTACGCAGATACGCAGTATTTT
NA | NA | TRBJ1-6 | TRBV5-4 | CASSPLTGSNSPLHF | TGTGCCAGCAGTCCGCTTACAGGGTCGAATTCACCCCTCCACTTT
TRBD1 | NA | TRBJ2-6 | TRBV28 | CASSPTGVGANVLTF | TGTGCCAGCAGCCCTACAGGGGTCGGGGCCAACGTCCTGACTTTC
TRBD2 | NA | TRBJ2-1 | TRBV5-8 | CASSLFVAGDYNEQFF | TGTGCCAGCAGCTTGTTCGTGGCGGGGGATTACAATGAGCAGTTCTTC
NA | NA | TRBJ1-4 | TRBV19 | CASTATGWAEKLFF | TGTGCCAGTACTGCGACAGGATGGGCTGAAAAACTGTTTTTT
NA | NA | TRBJ2-7 | TRBV7-9 | CASSPPPTYEQYF | TGTGCCAGCAGCCCCCCTCCTACCTACGAGCAGTACTTC
NA | NA | TRBJ2-7 | TRBV25-1 | CASSTSPTGTYEQYF | TGTGCCAGCAGTACCTCCCCGACAGGAACCTACGAGCAGTACTTC
TRBD1 | few | TRBJ1-5 | TRBV6-1 | CASGDRGNQPQHF | TGTGCCAGCGGGGACAGGGGCAATCAGCCCCAGCATTTT
NA | NA | TRBJ2-7 | TRBV2 | CASSELGRGGSYEQYF | TGTGCCAGCAGTGAATTGGGCAGGGGAGGGTCCTACGAGCAGTACTTC